This T cell receptor (beta chain) was recovered during a study of neurological immune-mediated disorders. Study conclusions and caveats: Expanded clones shared no CDR3 amino acid sequences across subjects, suggesting private repertoires in all groups.

This CDR3 has 15 amino acids. Unmatched junction bases numbered 8, after V lost 3 bases and J lost 7 bases. Germline CDR1 SGHAT, CDR2 FQNNGV. This clonotype was counted many times. Its matching antigen is unknown. The making of cDNA relied on 5'RACE with 10-nucleotide random UMIs. MiXCR, run by TCRdb on the 5' RACE reads, gives a single entry per CDR3 protein. In the table there are about 89,000 distinct CDR3 sequences, 2.5% to 3% of which are singletons. Sample: PBMCs. The clonotype originates from a woman aged 25 to 39 with multiple sclerosis. The V call is TRBV11-2, the J call TRBJ2-1; the match to TRBD1 covers 8 bases. The CDR3 DNA reads TGTGCCAGCAGCTTGGACAGGGACGGCGGGAATGAGCAGTTCTTC. The encoded protein is CASSLDRDGGNEQFF.